This T cell receptor beta chain is from a study of identical twins. Study-level results: In drawing conclusions, the study used cross-sectional statistical analysis and did not follow the same donors. Model-predicted out-of-frame TCR alpha sharing fell below observed values in monozygotic twins.

MiXCR was run by TCRdb on the 5' RACE reads, yielding one entry per CDR3 protein. The data show about 240,000 distinct CDR3 sequences, with over 9.5% seen just once and approximately 9.1% held by the top ten. V was cut by 4 bases and J by 9 bases, with 8 bases left in between. CDR1 and CDR2 from the germline V gene are SGHRS and YFSETQ. The CDR3 runs 11 residues. This clonotype was seen ten or more times. Its target is not known. Sequencing input: memory T cells sorted from blood. This clonotype originated in a man over 45 in good health. J is TRBJ2-1 and V is TRBV5-1, with D unresolved. The CDR3, as DNA: TGCGCCAGCAGCGACGTGGGTGAGCAGTTCTTC. This encodes CASSDVGEQFF.